The TCR beta chain under discussion was sequenced for a study of Tregs in tolerant kidney transplant recipients. Regarding the study as a whole: Expanding Tregs on activated donor B cells appeared to best identify donor-specific TCRbeta clones. This study did not directly address biological reproducibility. Validation in larger populations is needed because few patients were studied.

Notes on this clone: The target antigen is unknown.

CDR1 is SEHNR and CDR2 is FQNEAQ in the germline V gene (reference sequence). The CDR3 extends over 13 amino acids. Between the trimmed V and J ends, which lost 7 bases and 4 bases, there was a span of 11 bases. The repertoire was sequenced with immunoSEQ multiplex PCR; TCRdb's copy has only in-frame clones and lacks some. The sample yields 20,000 to 25,000 clones, 81% seen once. Recipients received nonmyeloablative bone marrow transplants from related graft donors, with transient mixed chimerism. Unstimulated regulatory T cells (CD4+CD25+CD127-), CD4+CD25- non-regulatory cells, CD4 and CD8 cells were FACS-sorted from thawed PBMCs.

The TCR was taken from a human patient who received a combined kidney and bone marrow transplant. Some T cells may be provided by the graft donor. The sequences come from CD8+ T cells from blood (PBMCs), collected 6 months after the transplant. This chain connects TRBV7-9 to TRBJ1-5; D is unclear. The DNA of the CDR3 is TGTGCCAGCACCGCGGGTGCGAATCAGCCCCAGCATTTT. It codes for CASTAGANQPQHF.